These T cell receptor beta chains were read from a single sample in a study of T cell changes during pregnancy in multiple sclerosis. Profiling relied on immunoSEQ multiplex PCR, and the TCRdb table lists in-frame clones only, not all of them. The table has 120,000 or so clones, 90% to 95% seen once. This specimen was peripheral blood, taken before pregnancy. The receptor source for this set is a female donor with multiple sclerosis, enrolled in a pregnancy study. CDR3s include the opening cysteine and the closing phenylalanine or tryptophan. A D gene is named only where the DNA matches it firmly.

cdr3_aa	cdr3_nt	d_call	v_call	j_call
CASSREAGSSYEQYF	TGTGCCAGCAGCAGAGAGGCCGGGAGCTCCTACGAGCAGTACTTC	NA	TRBV11-3	TRBJ2-7
CASSRRTVSTEAFF	TGTGCCAGCAGCCGTAGGACAGTATCCACTGAAGCTTTCTTT	NA	TRBV27	TRBJ1-1
CASGGADYNEQFF	TGTGCCAGCGGGGGGGCCGACTACAATGAGCAGTTCTTC	NA	TRBV7-2	TRBJ2-1
CAWITGTGYTGELFF	TGTGCCTGGATTACCGGGACAGGGTATACCGGGGAGCTGTTTTTT	TRBD1	TRBV30	TRBJ2-2
CASSFSSGVREQYF	TGTGCCAGCAGCTTTAGCAGCGGAGTCAGGGAGCAGTACTTC	NA	TRBV11-2	TRBJ2-7
CASSRGMVNYGYTF	TGTGCCAGTTCCCGGGGGATGGTTAACTATGGCTACACCTTC	NA	TRBV19	TRBJ1-2
CASSGWDRGFDTQYF	TGTGCCAGCAGCGGCTGGGACAGGGGATTCGATACGCAGTATTTT	TRBD1	TRBV9	TRBJ2-3
CASSFPGQGLSGYTF	TGTGCCAGCAGTTTTCCGGGACAGGGCCTTAGCGGCTACACCTTC	TRBD1	TRBV28	TRBJ1-2
CASSLGLALSYEQYF	TGCGCCAGCAGCTTGGGCCTAGCGCTCTCCTACGAGCAGTACTTC	NA	TRBV5-1	TRBJ2-7
CASIPGQRTTEAFF	TGTGCCAGCATCCCGGGACAGCGGACCACTGAAGCTTTCTTT	TRBD1	TRBV6-5	TRBJ1-1
CASSTSSSSYNEQFF	TGTGCCAGCAGCACTAGCTCCAGCTCCTACAATGAGCAGTTCTTC	NA	TRBV7-3	TRBJ2-1
CASRSGNTIYF	TGTGCCAGCCGCTCTGGAAACACCATATATTTT	NA	TRBV6-5	TRBJ1-3
CASSYEGGGYTF	TGTGCCAGCAGTTACGAAGGCGGTGGCTACACCTTC	NA	TRBV6-6	TRBJ1-2
CATSKQGFGSKEKLFF	TGTGCCACCAGCAAGCAGGGGTTTGGGTCGAAGGAAAAACTGTTTTTT	NA	TRBV15	TRBJ1-4
CASSREGYPYNEQFF	TGTGCCAGTAGCCGGGAGGGCTATCCCTACAATGAGCAGTTCTTC	TRBD2	TRBV19	TRBJ2-1